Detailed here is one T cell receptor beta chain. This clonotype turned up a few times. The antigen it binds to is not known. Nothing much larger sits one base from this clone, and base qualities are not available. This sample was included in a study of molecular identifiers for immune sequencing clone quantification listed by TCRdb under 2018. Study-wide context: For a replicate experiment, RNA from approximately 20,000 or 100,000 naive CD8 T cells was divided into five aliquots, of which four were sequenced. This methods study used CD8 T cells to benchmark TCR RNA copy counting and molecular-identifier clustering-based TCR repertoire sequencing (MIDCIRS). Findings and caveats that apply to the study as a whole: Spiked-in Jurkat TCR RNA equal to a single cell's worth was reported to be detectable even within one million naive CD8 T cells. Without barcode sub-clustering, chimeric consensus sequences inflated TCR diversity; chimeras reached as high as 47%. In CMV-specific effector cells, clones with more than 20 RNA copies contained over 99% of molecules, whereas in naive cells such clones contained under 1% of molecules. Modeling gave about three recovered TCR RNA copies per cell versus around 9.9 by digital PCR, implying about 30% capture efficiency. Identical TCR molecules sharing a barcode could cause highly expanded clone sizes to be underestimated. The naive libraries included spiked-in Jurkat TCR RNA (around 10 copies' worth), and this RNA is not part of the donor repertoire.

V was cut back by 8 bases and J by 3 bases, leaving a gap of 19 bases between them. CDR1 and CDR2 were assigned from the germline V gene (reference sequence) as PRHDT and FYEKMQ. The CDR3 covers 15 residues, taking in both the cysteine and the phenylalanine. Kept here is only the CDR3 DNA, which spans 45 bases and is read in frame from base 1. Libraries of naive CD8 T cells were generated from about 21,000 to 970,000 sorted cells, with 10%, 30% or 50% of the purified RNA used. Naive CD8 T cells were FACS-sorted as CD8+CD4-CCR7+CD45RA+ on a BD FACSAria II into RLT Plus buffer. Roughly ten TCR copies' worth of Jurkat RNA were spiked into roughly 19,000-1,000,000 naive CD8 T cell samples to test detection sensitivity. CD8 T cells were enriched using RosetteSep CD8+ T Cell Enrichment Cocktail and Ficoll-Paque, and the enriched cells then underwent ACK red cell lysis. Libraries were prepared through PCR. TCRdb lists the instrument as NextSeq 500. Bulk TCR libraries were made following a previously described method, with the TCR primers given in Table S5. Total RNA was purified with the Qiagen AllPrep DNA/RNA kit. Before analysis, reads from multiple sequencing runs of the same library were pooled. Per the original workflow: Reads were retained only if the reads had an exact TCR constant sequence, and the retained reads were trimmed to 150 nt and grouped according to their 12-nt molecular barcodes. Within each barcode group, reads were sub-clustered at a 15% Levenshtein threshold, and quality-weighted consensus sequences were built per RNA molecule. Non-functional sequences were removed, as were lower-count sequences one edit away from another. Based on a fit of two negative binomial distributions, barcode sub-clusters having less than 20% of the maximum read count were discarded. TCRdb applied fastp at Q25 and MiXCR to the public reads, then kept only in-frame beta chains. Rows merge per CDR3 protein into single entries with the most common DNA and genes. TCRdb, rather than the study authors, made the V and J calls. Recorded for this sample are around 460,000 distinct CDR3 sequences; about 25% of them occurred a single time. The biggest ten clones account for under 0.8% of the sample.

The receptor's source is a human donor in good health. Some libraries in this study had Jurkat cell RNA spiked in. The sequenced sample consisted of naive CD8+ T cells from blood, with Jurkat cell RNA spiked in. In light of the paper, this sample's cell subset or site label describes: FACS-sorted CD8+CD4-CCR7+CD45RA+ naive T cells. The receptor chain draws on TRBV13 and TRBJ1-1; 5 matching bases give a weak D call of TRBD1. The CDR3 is CASCGWGGADTEAFF. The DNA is TGTGCCAGCTGCGGGTGGGGAGGGGCGGACACTGAAGCTTTCTTT.